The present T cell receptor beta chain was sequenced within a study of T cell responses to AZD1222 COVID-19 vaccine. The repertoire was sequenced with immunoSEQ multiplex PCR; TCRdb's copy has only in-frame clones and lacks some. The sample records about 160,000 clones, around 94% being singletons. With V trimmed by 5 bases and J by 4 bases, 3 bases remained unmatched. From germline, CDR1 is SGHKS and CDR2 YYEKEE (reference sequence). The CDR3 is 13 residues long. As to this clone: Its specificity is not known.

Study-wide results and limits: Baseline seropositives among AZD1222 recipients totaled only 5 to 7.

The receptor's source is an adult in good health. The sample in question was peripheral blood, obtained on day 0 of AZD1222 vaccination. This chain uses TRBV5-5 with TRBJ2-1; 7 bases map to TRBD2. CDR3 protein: CASREAGYNEQFF. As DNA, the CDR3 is TGTGCCAGCAGGGAAGCGGGGTACAATGAGCAGTTCTTC.